These T cell receptor beta chains were read from a single sample in a study of blood T cells in healthy people across ages. Each CDR3 protein is one row after TCRdb ran MiXCR on the 5' RACE reads. The sample holds 1.5 million to 2 million distinct CDR3 sequences, approximately 50% seen once. Source material: blood. The source is a woman aged 35 to 49 in good health. Each CDR3 is given with its conserved first and last residue. A D gene is named only where the DNA matches it firmly. Clone size is given for some rows only: seen once, a few or many times, or a class if the clone is expanded.

>14|TRBJ2-7|NA|NA|TRBV20-1
TGCAGTGCTCCAAACCCCACAGGGCACTACGAGCAGTACTTC
CSAPNPTGHYEQYF
>15|TRBJ2-3|TRBD2|NA|TRBV9
TGTGCCAGCAGCGCGGGGGGGAGTGAGACAGATACGCAGTATTTT
CASSAGGSETDTQYF
>19|TRBJ2-1|TRBD2|NA|TRBV27
TGTGCCAGCAGTTTATCGAGGGGGCTAGCGGGGATCTCCTACAATGAGCAGTTCTTC
CASSLSRGLAGISYNEQFF
>15|TRBJ2-5|TRBD1|few|TRBV15
TGTGCCACCAGGGAGACAGGGGAGAATGTAGAGACCCAGTACTTC
CATRETGENVETQYF
>14|TRBJ1-1|NA|NA|TRBV20-1
TGCAGTGCTAGTTGGAGACACCAGAACACTGAAGCTTTCTTT
CSASWRHQNTEAFF
>14|TRBJ2-1|TRBD1|NA|TRBV27
TGTGCCACCGGACAGGGAATTTTCGGCAATGAGCAGTTCTTC
CATGQGIFGNEQFF
>15|TRBJ2-3|NA|NA|TRBV19
TGTGCCAGTAGATTCGCCGGGACTCGCACAGGTACGCAGTATTTT
CASRFAGTRTGTQYF
>12|TRBJ2-5|NA|NA|TRBV3-1
TGTGCCAGCAAATCCCTGGCCGAGACCCAGTACTTC
CASKSLAETQYF
>11|TRBJ1-1|NA|NA|TRBV6-5
TGTGCCAGCAGTAACATTGATGAAGCTTTCTTT
CASSNIDEAFF
>14|TRBJ2-3|NA|NA|TRBV7-2
TGTGCCAGCAGCCGGACGGCCTTCACAGATACGCAGTATTTT
CASSRTAFTDTQYF
>14|TRBJ2-6|NA|NA|TRBV18
TGTGCCAGCTCACCAGGAGGTGGTTCCAACGTCCTGACTTTC
CASSPGGGSNVLTF
>16|TRBJ2-5|TRBD2|once|TRBV24-1
TGTGCCACCAGTGATGTGCAGACTAGCCCCTACAATGAGCAGTACTTC
CATSDVQTSPYNEQYF
>14|TRBJ1-4|NA|NA|TRBV19
TGTGCCAGTAGTATAGGCAGGGATAATGAAAAACTGTTTTTT
CASSIGRDNEKLFF
>15|TRBJ2-5|TRBD2|few|TRBV7-2
TGTGCCAGCAGCCCCGCCCGGACTAGCTTACAAGACCAGTACTTC
CASSPARTSLQDQYF
>15|TRBJ2-1|TRBD2|NA|TRBV15
TGTGCCACCAGCAGGGGGGGGACCGGGCAGTTTGAGCAGTTCTTC
CATSRGGTGQFEQFF
>14|TRBJ1-1|NA|NA|TRBV20-1
TGCAGTGCTCCATCAGGGGCTGCGAACACTGAAGCTTTCTTT
CSAPSGAANTEAFF
>14|TRBJ1-5|NA|NA|TRBV27
TGTGCCAGCAAGGCGTCGGGCTTGAGTCAGCCCCAGCATTTT
CASKASGLSQPQHF
>12|TRBJ2-3|NA|NA|TRBV7-8
TGTGCCAGCAGCTTAGGGGCTGCCACGCAGTATTTT
CASSLGAATQYF
>14|TRBJ2-3|NA|NA|TRBV20-1
TGCAGTGCTCCCCAAGGGGGGCTCGCAGATACGCAGTATTTT
CSAPQGGLADTQYF
>14|TRBJ2-7|TRBD2|NA|TRBV10-3
TGTGCCATCAGTACTAGCGGGGGGGGCTACGAGCAGTACTTC
CAISTSGGGYEQYF
>14|TRBJ2-7|TRBD1|NA|TRBV5-6
TGTGCCAGCAGTTGGCCAGGGGGCGGGAACGAGCAGTACTTC
CASSWPGGGNEQYF
>12|TRBJ1-2|NA|NA|TRBV29-1
TGCAGCGTTGATCATCTTATGGATGGCTACACCTTC
CSVDHLMDGYTF
>13|TRBJ2-3|NA|many|TRBV27
TGCGCCAGCAGCCCGTGGGGCACAGATACGCAGTATTTT
CASSPWGTDTQYF
>14|TRBJ2-3|NA|few|TRBV7-3
TGTGCCAGCAGCTCGGGCAGGGGTGAGGATACGCAGTATTTT
CASSSGRGEDTQYF
>14|TRBJ2-4|TRBD2|NA|TRBV27
TGTGCCAGCAGCGGGACTAGCGGGGTGGTCATTCAGTACTTC
CASSGTSGVVIQYF
>15|TRBJ2-3|TRBD2|few|TRBV29-1
TGCAGCGTTGAAGACTCGCTAGCGGTCGCAGATACGCAGTATTTT
CSVEDSLAVADTQYF
>14|TRBJ2-5|NA|NA|TRBV10-3
TGTGCCATCAGTGAGGGACTCCAACAAGAGACCCAGTACTTC
CAISEGLQQETQYF
>15|TRBJ2-3|TRBD1|NA|TRBV7-9
TGTGCCAGCAGTACAGGGGGCGGCATGAAAGATACGCAGTATTTT
CASSTGGGMKDTQYF
>15|TRBJ2-5|TRBD1|few|TRBV5-4
TGTGCCAGCAGCTTGGGGGACAGCTACCAAGAGACCCAGTACTTC
CASSLGDSYQETQYF
>17|TRBJ2-5|TRBD2|NA|TRBV7-2
TGTGCCAGCAGCTTAGGGACTAGCGGGGGGGCCCAAGAGACCCAGTACTTC
CASSLGTSGGAQETQYF
>18|TRBJ2-3|TRBD2|once|TRBV6-2/TRBV6-3
TGTGCCAGCAGTTACCCCCTAGCGGGGGGATCTAGCACAGATACGCAGTATTTT
CASSYPLAGGSSTDTQYF
>13|TRBJ2-5|NA|few|TRBV7-2
TGTGCCAGCAGCTCTTTCTCAGGGGAGACCCAGTACTTC
CASSSFSGETQYF
>12|TRBJ1-6|NA|few|TRBV27
TGTGCCAGCAGTTTTCAGAATTCACCCCTCCACTTT
CASSFQNSPLHF
>18|TRBJ2-2|TRBD2|NA|TRBV20-1
TGCAGTGCTAGAGATTTGGCTAGCGGGGGAGCGAACACCGGGGAGCTGTTTTTT
CSARDLASGGANTGELFF
>13|TRBJ2-7|NA|NA|TRBV7-8
TGTGCCAGCAGCTTAGGACAGACGAACGAGCAGTACTTC
CASSLGQTNEQYF
>17|TRBJ2-4|TRBD1|NA|TRBV3-1
TGTGCCAGCAGCCAAGTGGGACAGGGAATGGCCAAAAACATTCAGTACTTC
CASSQVGQGMAKNIQYF
>15|TRBJ2-3|TRBD2|few|TRBV10-3
TGTGCCATCAGTGGGACTAGTGAAGGGACAGATACGCAGTATTTT
CAISGTSEGTDTQYF
>15|TRBJ1-2|TRBD1|NA|TRBV6-1
TGTGCCAGCAGTAACCGACAGGGAGGAACCTGGGGCTACACCTTC
CASSNRQGGTWGYTF
>16|TRBJ1-2|TRBD1|NA|TRBV28
TGTGCCAGCAGTTCCGGACAGGGGGGATCTAACTATGGCTACACCTTC
CASSSGQGGSNYGYTF
>18|TRBJ1-6|NA|NA|TRBV4-1
TGCGCCAGCAGCCAGGACTCAGGGGCCTCTACCTATAATTCACCCCTCCACTTT
CASSQDSGASTYNSPLHF
>11|TRBJ2-1|NA|NA|TRBV6-9
TGTGCCAGCGGGAGCGACAATGAGCAGTTCTTC
CASGSDNEQFF
>15|TRBJ2-5|TRBD1|many|TRBV5-1
TGCGCCAGCAGCTTTGGGACAGGGCTCCAAGAGACCCAGTACTTC
CASSFGTGLQETQYF
>17|TRBJ2-3|NA|NA|TRBV4-3
TGCGCCAGCAGCCAAGATATACCGGAGGAGAGCACAGATACGCAGTATTTT
CASSQDIPEESTDTQYF
>12|TRBJ2-3|NA|NA|TRBV7-9
TGTGCCAGCAGCTTAGAGGACACTCCGCGGTATTTT
CASSLEDTPRYF
>15|TRBJ1-2|TRBD1|NA|TRBV4-2
TGTGCCAGCAGCCATCTCAGACAGGGTGACTATGGCCACACCTTC
CASSHLRQGDYGHTF
>16|TRBJ2-6|NA|NA|TRBV12-3/TRBV12-4
TGTGCCAGCGGTCCAGAATCCTTCTCTGGGGCCAACGTCCTGACTTTC
CASGPESFSGANVLTF